This TCR beta chain stems from a study of cytomegalovirus exposure and HLA in healthy donors. Whole-study results and caveats: An ancestry cluster, one associated with Asian ancestry, reportedly showed fewer N-insertions than the roughly 670-donor mean in a later analysis. A classifier reportedly called cytomegalovirus status with high sensitivity and specificity.

CDR3 length equals 15 residues. The germline V gene has CDR1 SNHLY and CDR2 FYNNEI. V was clipped by 7 bases and J by 2 bases; unmatched bases: 9. It was healthy bone marrow donors who served as donors. The PCR contained 60 Vbeta and 13 Jbeta primers. Data came from immunoSEQ multiplex PCR; TCRdb stores just in-frame clones and leaves some out. The sample includes over 50,000 clones, around 89% of them seen just once. With regard to this clone: What it recognizes is unknown.

Input material: PBMCs. The gene calls are TRBV2 and TRBJ1-1, with 8 bases fitting TRBD1. The sequence was collected from a man younger than 45 in good health and CMV-seropositive. The CDR3: CASILLGTGNTEAFF. CDR3 nucleotide sequence: TGTGCCAGCATTTTACTGGGGACAGGTAACACTGAAGCTTTCTTT.